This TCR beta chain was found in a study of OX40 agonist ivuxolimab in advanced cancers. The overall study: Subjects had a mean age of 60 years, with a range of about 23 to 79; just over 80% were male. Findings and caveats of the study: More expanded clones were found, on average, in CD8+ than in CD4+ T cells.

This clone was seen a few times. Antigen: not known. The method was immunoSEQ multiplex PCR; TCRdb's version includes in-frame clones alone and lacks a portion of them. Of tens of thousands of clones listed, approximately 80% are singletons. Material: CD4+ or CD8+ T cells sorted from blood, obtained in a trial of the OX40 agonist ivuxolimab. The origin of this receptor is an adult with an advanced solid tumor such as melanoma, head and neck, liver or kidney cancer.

The DNA of the CDR3 is TGTGCCAGCAGTGAAGGTCGGGGTTTCGGGGAAAAACTGTTTTTT. This encodes CASSEGRGFGEKLFF. The V call is TRBV25-1, the J call TRBJ1-4; D is unresolved. CDR1 MGHDK and CDR2 SYGVNS come from the germline V gene. The CDR3 contains 15 residues. V dropped 2 bases and J dropped 8 bases, with 15 bases sitting between them.